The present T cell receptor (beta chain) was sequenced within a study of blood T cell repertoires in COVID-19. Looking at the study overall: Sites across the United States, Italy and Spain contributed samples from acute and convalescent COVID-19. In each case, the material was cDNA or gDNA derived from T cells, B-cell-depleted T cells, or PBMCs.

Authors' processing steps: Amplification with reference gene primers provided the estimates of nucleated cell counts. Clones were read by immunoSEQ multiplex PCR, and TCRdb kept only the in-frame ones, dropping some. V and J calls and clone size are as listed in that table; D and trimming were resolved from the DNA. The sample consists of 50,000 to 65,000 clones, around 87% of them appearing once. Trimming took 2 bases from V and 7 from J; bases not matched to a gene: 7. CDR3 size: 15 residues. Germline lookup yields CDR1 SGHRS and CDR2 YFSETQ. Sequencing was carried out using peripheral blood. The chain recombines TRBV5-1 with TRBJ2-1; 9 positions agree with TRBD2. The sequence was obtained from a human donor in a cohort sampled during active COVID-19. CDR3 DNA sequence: TGCGCCAGCAGCTTAGCGGGAGGTTGGAGAAATGAGCAGTTCTTC. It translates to CASSLAGGWRNEQFF.